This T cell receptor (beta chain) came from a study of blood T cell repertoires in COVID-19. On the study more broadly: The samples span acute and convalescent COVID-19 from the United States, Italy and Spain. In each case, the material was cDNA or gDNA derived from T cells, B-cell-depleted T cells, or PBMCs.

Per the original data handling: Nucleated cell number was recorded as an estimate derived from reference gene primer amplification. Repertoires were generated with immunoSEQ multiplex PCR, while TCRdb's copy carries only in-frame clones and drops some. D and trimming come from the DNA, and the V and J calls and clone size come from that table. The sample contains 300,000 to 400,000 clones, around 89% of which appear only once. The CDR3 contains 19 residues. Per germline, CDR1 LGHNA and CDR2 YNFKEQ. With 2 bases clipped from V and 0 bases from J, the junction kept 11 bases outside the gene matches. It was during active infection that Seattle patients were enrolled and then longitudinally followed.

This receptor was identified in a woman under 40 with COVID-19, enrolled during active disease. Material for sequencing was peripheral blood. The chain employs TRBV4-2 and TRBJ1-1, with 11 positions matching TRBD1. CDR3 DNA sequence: TGTGCCAGCAGCCAACCAATTGGGACAGGGGGGACAATGAACACTGAAGCTTTCTTT. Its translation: CASSQPIGTGGTMNTEAFF.